This TCR beta chain was captured in a study of T-cell reconstitution after alpha-beta-depleted transplantation in children. Germline CDR1 and CDR2: SEHNR and FQNEAQ (reference sequence). This CDR3 comprises 14 residues. V was shortened by 5 bases and J by 3 bases, with 14 bases between the two germline ends. Library preparation (for TCRbeta) was performed with unique molecular identifiers. TCRdb processed the PCR reads anew with MiXCR; each CDR3 protein has one entry. The sample has approximately 350,000 distinct CDR3 sequences, about a sixth seen once. Overall study results and limits: T-cell counts and diversity at one year post-transplant came mainly from newly produced T cells.

Details on this clonotype: Its target is unknown.

V and J are TRBV7-9 and TRBJ2-7; possible D gene TRBD1, 5 bases. The input for sequencing was PBMCs, mostly from graft donor cells, taken 360 days after TCRalphabeta/CD19-depleted stem cell transplant. The clonotype comes from a male patient between 2 and 10 years old who had a stem cell transplant for acute lymphoblastic leukemia, so the T cells may come from the graft donor. CDR3 bases: TGTGCCAGCAGCCCACCGCTAGGGGACTACGAGCAGTACTTC. Protein sequence: CASSPPLGDYEQYF.